A single T cell receptor (beta chain) is shown here with its context. Its antigen is undetermined. The data were obtained in a study of regulatory T cells in long-lasting Graves disease. Time point denoted: persistent/refractory GD, antithyroid drugs over 5 years with positive TRAb. Researchers made the TCR library from RNA that was extracted from PBMCs. The source of the patients was an endocrinology department in Xi'an, China. CDR1 and CDR2 from the germline V gene are GTSNPN and SVGIG (reference sequence). The ends were cut back, 0 bases at V and 8 bases at J, with 11 bases in the middle. This CDR3 region has 13 residues. Building of the TCR beta libraries involved iRepertoire HTBI primers and Arm-PCR of CDR3 regions. TCRdb recomputed calls from the multiplex PCR reads with MiXCR, one row per CDR3 protein. The sample yields around 500,000 distinct CDR3 sequences, around 21% seen once. Regarding the study as a whole: Among the persistent patients, 2,741 public clonotypes were shared, more than the 750 to 1,000 shared among new patients. Small sample size may have lowered accuracy. Compared with new cases, persistent Graves' patients showed reduced TCR diversity.

The chain recombines TRBV30 with TRBJ2-1; D gene uncertain. The TCR was taken from a female donor with Graves disease. Sequences were derived from peripheral blood mononuclear cells (PBMCs), sampled when the disease was refractory, from a patient treated with antithyroid drugs. CDR3 loop: CAWSVQILDEQFF. CDR3 sequence (DNA): TGTGCCTGGAGTGTACAGATATTGGATGAGCAGTTCTTC.